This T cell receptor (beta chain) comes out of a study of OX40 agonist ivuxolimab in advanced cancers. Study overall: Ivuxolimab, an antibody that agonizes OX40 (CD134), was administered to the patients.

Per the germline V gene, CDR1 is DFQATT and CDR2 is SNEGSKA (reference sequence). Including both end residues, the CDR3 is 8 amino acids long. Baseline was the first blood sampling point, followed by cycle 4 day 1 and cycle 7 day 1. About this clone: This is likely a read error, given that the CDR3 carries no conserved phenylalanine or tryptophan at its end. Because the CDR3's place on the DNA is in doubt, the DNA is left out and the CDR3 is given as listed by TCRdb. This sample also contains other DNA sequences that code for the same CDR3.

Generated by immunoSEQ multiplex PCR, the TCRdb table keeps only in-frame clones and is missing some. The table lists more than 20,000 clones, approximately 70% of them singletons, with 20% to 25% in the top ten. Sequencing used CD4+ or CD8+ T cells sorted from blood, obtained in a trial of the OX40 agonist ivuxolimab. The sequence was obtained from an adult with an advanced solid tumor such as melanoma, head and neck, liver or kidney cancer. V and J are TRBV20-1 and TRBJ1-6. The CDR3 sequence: CSARDPPR.